The entry below gives a single TCR beta chain sequence along with its context. It has no known antigen specificity. Base quality data are lacking; no much larger clone is found one base away. Relative to germline, V is 1 base shorter and J is 4 bases shorter, with 7 bases between their ends. The germline V gene gives CDR1 as SGHAT and CDR2 as FQNNGV. The CDR3 runs 14 residues from the cysteine to the phenylalanine. Just CDR3 DNA is preserved here, 42 bases in frame from base 1. TCR beta CDR3 regions were sequenced at survey depth on the immunoSEQ platform. The QIAamp DNA micro kit was used to extract genomic DNA from every cultured and uncultured CD8+ T cell population. As for the original processing: Samples with fewer than 5,000 productive reads were excluded, which removed about 6% of the roughly 75 HIV peptide-stimulated cultures. Sequences were trimmed to CDR3 by a MANAFEST web app, and nonproductive sequences, CDR3s under 5 amino acids, and sequences not starting with C or ending with F/W were removed. Antigen-specific clonotypes had to expand in at least 2 of 3 replicates versus no-peptide control at FDR 0.01, only within one epitope family. A frequency at least fivefold higher than in wells stimulated with peptides from other epitope families was additionally required for specific clonotypes. TCRdb stores this immuneACCESS table with in-frame sequences only. Part of the clones is absent; in the studies checked, under half of the shortfall reflects unresolved V genes, and no reason is known for the rest. V and J calls and clone size follow that table, whereas D and trimming were derived from the DNA. In all, the sample holds about 5,000 clones, and less than 70% of those were seen once. Clones ranked in the top ten supply around 46% of the sample.

The data derive from a study of CD8 T cell repertoires and HIV-1 epitope variants (dated by TCRdb to 2019 to 2021). Concerning the study at large: T cells were stimulated in separate culture wells with each of twenty-five peptides representing autologous and known Gag and Nef epitope variants. Control conditions included a CMV, EBV and flu peptide pool, the Ebola AY9 epitope as negative control, and a no-peptide well. A 1M T cell aliquot was kept as an uncultured baseline condition, separate from the approximately 80 T cell cultures. A total of approximately 83 T cell cultures were run, with each culture condition done in triplicate except for one peptide, which was done in duplicate. Three Gag epitope families and Nef HW9 and YT9 were included among the tested epitopes. T cells were enriched using the EasySep Human T Cell Enrichment Kit and then co-cultured with an equal number of autologous T cell-negative cells acting as antigen-presenting cells. Cultures were maintained for approximately 9 days in IMDM with gentamicin, and half-media changes adding IL-2, IL-7 and IL-15 were performed on days 3 and 7. What the study reported, not specific to this receptor: Five or six clonotypes recognized the Nef KF9 family and one the HW9 family, with no responses to the TAALDMSHF plasma variant. The assay identified only TCR beta chains and indicated proliferation in response to antigen, without indicating T cell function or cytokine profile. The study identified roughly 9 antigen-specific TCR beta clonotypes, more than five of which appeared to be cross-reactive for autologous or known escape epitope variants.

The EasySep Human CD8+ T Cell Enrichment Kit was used on day 10 to isolate CD8+ T cells from every culture. This TCR was recovered from a male donor with HIV. Sequencing input: cultured CD8+ T cells derived from PBMCs. Recombination connected TRBV11-2 to TRBJ2-2, with no confident D gene call. The CDR3 amino acid sequence is: CASSLAVITGELFF. The DNA sequence reads TGTGCCAGCAGCTTAGCGGTGATCACCGGGGAGCTGTTTTTT.